This TCR delta chain stems from a study of Vδ1+ human thymocytes. Trimming stripped 4 bases from V and 1 base from J, with 34 bases between. The CDR3 sequence is 22 residues long. CDR1 and CDR2 from the germline V gene are TSWWSYY and QGS. As regards this clone: What it recognizes is unknown.

Whole-study findings and limits: Highly polyclonal TRG and TRD repertoires with Gaussian CDR3 length distributions appeared in thymus. Thymic delta-chain repertoires held 15% to 20% Vdelta2 sequences and few Vdelta3, despite high sort purity.

The template was reverse-transcribed extracted RNA. Pooled V-gene forward primers with one constant-region reverse primer generated the CDR3 amplicons by multiplex PCR. TCRdb re-called the multiplex PCR reads through CATT. This sample yields roughly 56,000 delta-chain clones, of which about 15% are seen a single time; 0.39% belongs to the top ten. This rearrangement joins TRDV1 to TRDJ1; D possibly corresponds to TRDD3 (5 bases). What was sequenced was Vdelta1+ gamma-delta thymocytes from the thymus. The subset is: FACS-sorted CD3+ TCRalphabeta- TCRVdelta1+ TCRVdelta2- thymocytes. The receptor's source is a girl under three years old who had congenital heart surgery. The CDR3 loop reads CALGVMGTWSAEEGPPTDKLIF. Here the CDR3 DNA reads TGTGCTCTTGGGGTTATGGGGACTTGGAGTGCTGAAGAGGGACCCCCCACCGATAAACTCATCTTT.